This is a list of T cell receptor beta chains from one sample in a study of early T cells in non-severe SARS-CoV-2 infection. One entry per CDR3 protein, called by TCRdb with MiXCR from the 5' RACE reads. The table has 50,000 to 65,000 distinct CDR3 sequences, approximately 14% seen once. The sequenced sample consisted of whole blood. Source of these receptors: an adult who was a healthcare worker with PCR-confirmed SARS-CoV-2 infection or an uninfected control (not recorded which). Both conserved end residues are part of each CDR3. A D gene is named only where the DNA matches it firmly. Clone size is not always given. Where it is, it says once, few, many or a class for expanded clones.

d_call: .; v_call: TRBV11-2; j_call: TRBJ1-3; clone_size: few; cdr3_nt: TGTGCCAGCAGCCCATCGGACGGGGGAAACACCATATATTTT; cdr3_aa: CASSPSDGGNTIYF
d_call: TRBD2; v_call: TRBV14; j_call: TRBJ2-5; clone_size: .; cdr3_nt: TGTGCCAGCAGCACTGGACTAGCGGGGGTAGAGACCCAGTACTTC; cdr3_aa: CASSTGLAGVETQYF
d_call: TRBD1; v_call: TRBV7-9; j_call: TRBJ1-2; clone_size: .; cdr3_nt: TGTGCCAGCAGCTTAGCGCAGGGGGCTGGAGGCTACACCTTC; cdr3_aa: CASSLAQGAGGYTF
d_call: .; v_call: TRBV12-5; j_call: TRBJ2-5; clone_size: .; cdr3_nt: TGTGCTAGTGGTTTGAGTTACCAGGGAGTAGAGACCCAGTACTTC; cdr3_aa: CASGLSYQGVETQYF
d_call: .; v_call: TRBV5-1; j_call: TRBJ2-5; clone_size: .; cdr3_nt: TGCGCCAGCAGCTCCCCTTGGGAGACCCAGTACTTC; cdr3_aa: CASSSPWETQYF
d_call: .; v_call: TRBV20-1; j_call: TRBJ2-4; clone_size: many; cdr3_nt: TGCAGTGCTCGCCATAATGCGGGTTCCTTAGCCAAAAACATTCAGTACTTC; cdr3_aa: CSARHNAGSLAKNIQYF
d_call: .; v_call: TRBV5-1; j_call: TRBJ1-1; clone_size: few; cdr3_nt: TGCGCCAGCAGCTCACCCCAGAGGAACACTGAAGCTTTCTTT; cdr3_aa: CASSSPQRNTEAFF
d_call: .; v_call: TRBV4-3; j_call: TRBJ2-1; clone_size: many; cdr3_nt: TGCGCCAGCAGCCAAGATTACAGCTCCTACAATGAGCAGTTCTTC; cdr3_aa: CASSQDYSSYNEQFF
d_call: .; v_call: TRBV12-3/TRBV12-4; j_call: TRBJ1-2; clone_size: .; cdr3_nt: TGTGCCAGCAGCCGGGGGAATGGCTACACCTTC; cdr3_aa: CASSRGNGYTF
d_call: TRBD1; v_call: TRBV12-5; j_call: TRBJ1-1; clone_size: many; cdr3_nt: TGTGCTAGTGGTCCCGGACAGGGTTGGACTGAAGCTTTCTTT; cdr3_aa: CASGPGQGWTEAFF
d_call: .; v_call: TRBV29-1; j_call: TRBJ1-1; clone_size: few; cdr3_nt: TGCAGCGTGGGACGGGACGACACTGAAGCTTTCTTT; cdr3_aa: CSVGRDDTEAFF
d_call: .; v_call: TRBV4-3; j_call: TRBJ1-1; clone_size: many; cdr3_nt: TGCGCCAGCAGCCGGTGGTTGAACTCGGGCACTGAAGCTTTCTTT; cdr3_aa: CASSRWLNSGTEAFF
d_call: .; v_call: TRBV29-1; j_call: TRBJ1-2; clone_size: .; cdr3_nt: TGCAGCGTTGGTGGTACAGGCTTCTATGGCTACACCTTC; cdr3_aa: CSVGGTGFYGYTF
d_call: .; v_call: TRBV5-5; j_call: TRBJ2-6; clone_size: few; cdr3_nt: TGTGCCAGCACCCTAACAGACTCTGGGGCCAACGTCCTGACTTTC; cdr3_aa: CASTLTDSGANVLTF
d_call: .; v_call: TRBV19; j_call: TRBJ2-3; clone_size: few; cdr3_nt: TGTGCCAGTAGTCGAGGGATGGTGGCAGATACGCAGTATTTT; cdr3_aa: CASSRGMVADTQYF
d_call: .; v_call: TRBV7-2; j_call: TRBJ2-3; clone_size: few; cdr3_nt: TGTGCCAGCGGCTCCCCCGCGGATACGCAGTATTTT; cdr3_aa: CASGSPADTQYF
d_call: .; v_call: TRBV4-3; j_call: TRBJ1-2; clone_size: many; cdr3_nt: TGCGCCAGCAGCCAAGACCGAGACCTCAGCTATGGCTACACCTTC; cdr3_aa: CASSQDRDLSYGYTF
d_call: .; v_call: TRBV7-9; j_call: TRBJ2-7; clone_size: many; cdr3_nt: TGTGCCAGCTCAGTGGGCGTCTCCTACGAGCAGTACTTC; cdr3_aa: CASSVGVSYEQYF
d_call: .; v_call: TRBV7-9; j_call: TRBJ2-7; clone_size: .; cdr3_nt: TGTGCCAGCAGCCCCCAACCCCCAGCCAACGAGCAGTACTTC; cdr3_aa: CASSPQPPANEQYF
d_call: .; v_call: TRBV5-4; j_call: TRBJ1-1; clone_size: many; cdr3_nt: TGTGCCAGCAGTCCCGGGACCGAGAGCACTGAAGCTTTCTTT; cdr3_aa: CASSPGTESTEAFF
d_call: .; v_call: TRBV6-6; j_call: TRBJ1-3; clone_size: many; cdr3_nt: TGTGCCAGCAGCAGAAAAGGTCCGGGGAACAACTCTGGAAACACCATATATTTT; cdr3_aa: CASSRKGPGNNSGNTIYF
d_call: .; v_call: TRBV29-1; j_call: TRBJ2-3; clone_size: many; cdr3_nt: TGCAGCGTTGACCCAGGCACAGATACGCAGTATTTT; cdr3_aa: CSVDPGTDTQYF
d_call: .; v_call: TRBV7-9; j_call: TRBJ1-1; clone_size: .; cdr3_nt: TGTGCCAGCAGCCCAGGACTGGAGAACACTGAAGCTTTCTTT; cdr3_aa: CASSPGLENTEAFF
d_call: .; v_call: TRBV12-3/TRBV12-4; j_call: TRBJ1-2; clone_size: .; cdr3_nt: TGTGCCAGCAGAACCCCTAACTATGGCTACACCTTC; cdr3_aa: CASRTPNYGYTF
d_call: .; v_call: TRBV10-3; j_call: TRBJ2-3; clone_size: few; cdr3_nt: TGTGCCATCAGTGGCGGGGAGACCACAGATACGCAGTATTTT; cdr3_aa: CAISGGETTDTQYF
d_call: .; v_call: TRBV7-9; j_call: TRBJ2-3; clone_size: .; cdr3_nt: TGTGCCAGCAGCTCGCCCGGGACTCCCAGGAGCACAGATACGCAGTATTTT; cdr3_aa: CASSSPGTPRSTDTQYF
d_call: TRBD1; v_call: TRBV29-1; j_call: TRBJ2-3; clone_size: many; cdr3_nt: TGCAGCGTTGTACTTTTACCGGGACAGGTTGATACGCAGTATTTT; cdr3_aa: CSVVLLPGQVDTQYF
d_call: TRBD1; v_call: TRBV5-5; j_call: TRBJ1-2; clone_size: few; cdr3_nt: TGTGCCAGCAGCTTAGAGGGGGCGGATGGCTACACCTTC; cdr3_aa: CASSLEGADGYTF
d_call: TRBD1; v_call: TRBV9; j_call: TRBJ2-7; clone_size: .; cdr3_nt: TGTGCCAGCAGCGCGCATCAGGGGGCCGAGCAGTACTTC; cdr3_aa: CASSAHQGAEQYF
d_call: TRBD1; v_call: TRBV10-3; j_call: TRBJ1-2; clone_size: few; cdr3_nt: TGTGCCATCAGTGGTTTACAGGGGACTAACTATGGCTACACCTTC; cdr3_aa: CAISGLQGTNYGYTF
d_call: .; v_call: TRBV6-2/TRBV6-3; j_call: TRBJ1-2; clone_size: .; cdr3_nt: TGTGCCAGCAGTGGCCAAAGCTATGGCTACACCTTC; cdr3_aa: CASSGQSYGYTF
d_call: .; v_call: TRBV9; j_call: TRBJ2-1; clone_size: many; cdr3_nt: TGTGCCAGCAGCGGCTCTAGACTGGTGGATGAGCAGTTCTTC; cdr3_aa: CASSGSRLVDEQFF
d_call: TRBD1; v_call: TRBV29-1; j_call: TRBJ1-2; clone_size: many; cdr3_nt: TGCAGCGCGGACAGGGGCGAACAGGGCTACACCTTC; cdr3_aa: CSADRGEQGYTF
d_call: .; v_call: TRBV15; j_call: TRBJ1-3; clone_size: few; cdr3_nt: TGTGCCACCAGCAGCTGGCAGAGATCAACCATATATTTT; cdr3_aa: CATSSWQRSTIYF
d_call: .; v_call: TRBV5-1; j_call: TRBJ2-7; clone_size: .; cdr3_nt: TGCGCCAGCAGCTTTGACGGCTACGAGCAGTACTTC; cdr3_aa: CASSFDGYEQYF
d_call: .; v_call: TRBV15; j_call: TRBJ2-5; clone_size: .; cdr3_nt: TGTGCCACCAGCAGAGATAGGGGGTGGCAGGGAGAGACCCAGTACTTC; cdr3_aa: CATSRDRGWQGETQYF
d_call: TRBD1; v_call: TRBV6-5; j_call: TRBJ1-3; clone_size: few; cdr3_nt: TGTGCCAGCAGGGGACAGATATATTTT; cdr3_aa: CASRGQIYF